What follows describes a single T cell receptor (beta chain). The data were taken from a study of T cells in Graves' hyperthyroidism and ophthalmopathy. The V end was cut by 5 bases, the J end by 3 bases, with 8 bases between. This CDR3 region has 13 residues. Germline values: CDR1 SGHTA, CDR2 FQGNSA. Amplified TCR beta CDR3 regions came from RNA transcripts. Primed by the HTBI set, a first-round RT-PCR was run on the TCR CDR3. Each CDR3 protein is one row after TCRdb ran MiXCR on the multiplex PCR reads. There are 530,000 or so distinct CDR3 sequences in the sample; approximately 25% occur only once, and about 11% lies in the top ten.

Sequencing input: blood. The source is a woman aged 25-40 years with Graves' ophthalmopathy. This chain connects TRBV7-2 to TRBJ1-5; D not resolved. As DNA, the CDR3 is TGTGCCAGCAGCAAACAAGACAATCAGCCCCAGCATTTT. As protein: CASSKQDNQPQHF.